This entry is about one TCR beta chain. The antigen is not known. Researchers amplified the TCR beta CDR3 regions from RNA transcripts. During a first-round RT-PCR of the TCR CDR3, the HTBI primer set was used. In TCRdb, the multiplex PCR reads were re-called with MiXCR into one record per CDR3 protein. Among over 250,000 distinct CDR3 sequences listed, roughly 13% were seen once. The record originates from a study of T cells in Graves' hyperthyroidism and ophthalmopathy. General study findings and limits: Model predictions of ophthalmopathy came a median approximately 6 months before onset.

Germline V gene lookup returns CDR1 SGHDT and CDR2 YYEEEE. V was clipped by 1 base and J by 4 bases, with 17 bases between them. This CDR3 comprises 16 residues. The chain has TRBV5-6 and TRBJ1-1; D perhaps matches TRBD1 (5 bases). The receptor comes from a woman aged 35 to 49 with Graves' ophthalmopathy. Input material: blood. The CDR3 DNA follows: TGTGCCAGCAGCTTGTTGAGGGGCGAGAGGGGCACTGAAGCTTTCTTT. Translating it yields CASSLLRGERGTEAFF. Full variable domain (missing parts from reference TRBV5-6 and TRBJ1-1): DAGVTQSPTHLIKTRGQQVTLRCSPKSGHDTVSWYQQALGQGPQFIFQYYEEEERQRGNFPDRFSGHQFPNYSSELNVNALLLGDSALYLCASSLLRGERGTEAFFGQGTRLTVV.